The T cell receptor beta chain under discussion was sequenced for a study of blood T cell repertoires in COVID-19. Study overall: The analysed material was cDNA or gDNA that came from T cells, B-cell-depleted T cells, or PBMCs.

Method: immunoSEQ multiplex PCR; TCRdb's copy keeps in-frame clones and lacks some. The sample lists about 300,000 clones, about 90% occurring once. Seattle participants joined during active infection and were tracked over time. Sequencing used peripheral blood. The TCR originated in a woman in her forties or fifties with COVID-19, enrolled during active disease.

DNA for the CDR3: TGTGCCAGCAGTGAGCAGGGGGCGAGGACTGAAGCTTTCTTT. This codes for CASSEQGARTEAFF. This chain uses TRBV25-1 with TRBJ1-1, with 8 bases identical to TRBD1. The CDR3 covers 14 residues. Germline trimming cut 3 bases from V and 5 bases from J; bases unmatched to any gene: 5. Per germline, CDR1 MGHDK and CDR2 SYGVNS. The full variable domain, in which reference TRBV25-1 and TRBJ1-1 provide the parts outside the CDR3, is EADIYQTPRYLVIGTGKKITLECSQTMGHDKMYWYQQDPGMELHLIHYSYGVNSTEKGDLSSESTVSRIRTEHFPLTLESARPSHTSQYLCASSEQGARTEAFFGQGTRLTVV.